The present TCR beta chain was sequenced within a study of cytomegalovirus exposure and HLA in healthy donors. Amplification used 60 Vbeta primers and 13 Jbeta primers. The authors' processing: A later analysis tallied 75 million to 80 million unique TCR beta chains, 9 million to 12 million of them shared. Some clones are missing from TCRdb's copy, which holds only in-frame ones; the method was immunoSEQ multiplex PCR. The V and J calls and clone size come from that table; D and trimming were worked out from the DNA. This sample has 150,000 to 200,000 clones; about 65% occur once, and the top ten carry 1.5%. In regard to this clone: What it recognizes is unknown.

This cohort consisted of healthy bone marrow donors. Study-level points and caveats: The sole available immune exposure information was CMV serostatus. Association of roughly 17,000 TCR beta sequences with HLA alleles was found at 0.05 false discovery rate in a later analysis.

CDR3 length: 13 residues. Germline V gene lookup returns CDR1 MNHNS and CDR2 SASEGT. Trimming stripped 6 bases from V and 2 bases from J, with 11 bases between. The genes are TRBV6-1 and TRBJ2-7; tentatively, D is TRBD1 (6 bases). This receptor was taken from a girl between 5 and 17 years old in good health and CMV-seronegative. Sequenced input: PBMCs. CDR3: CASRQGLPYEQYF. CDR3 coding DNA: TGTGCCAGCAGGCAGGGGCTTCCCTACGAGCAGTACTTC.